Listed here are 10 T cell receptor beta chains from one sample, sequenced in a study of T cell responses to AZD1222 COVID-19 vaccine. The assay was immunoSEQ multiplex PCR, and TCRdb's table has in-frame clones only and misses some. The sample holds 100,000 to 120,000 clones, over 85% seen once. The sequencing here drew on peripheral blood, taken 28 days after the second AZD1222 dose. The receptors come from an adult who received the AZD1222 COVID-19 vaccine.

The chain has TRBV3-1 (or the pseudogene TRBV3-2) and TRBJ2-4, with D tentatively TRBD1 (6 bases). The CDR3 sequence is 13 residues long. V was trimmed by 1 base and J by 8 bases, leaving 9 bases between them. Germline V CDR1 and CDR2: LGHDT, YNNKEL (reference sequence). The CDR3 loop is CASSQGNRDIQYF. The CDR3 DNA reads as TGTGCCAGCAGCCAAGGGAACAGGGACATTCAGTACTTC.

The rearrangement joins TRBV19 to TRBJ2-1; TRBD2 agrees at 15 bases. Germline CDR1 is LNHDA and CDR2 is SQIVND (reference sequence). V was clipped by 5 bases and J by 6 bases; unmatched bases: 8. This CDR3 is built from 17 residues. This CDR3 is CASSHGLAGGRANEQFF. CDR3 nucleotide sequence: TGTGCCAGTAGTCACGGACTAGCGGGGGGGCGGGCCAATGAGCAGTTCTTC.

The V and J genes are TRBV7-2 and TRBJ1-5; no clear D gene. Germline V gives CDR1 SGHTA, CDR2 FQGNSA. V lost 1 base, J lost 2 bases, and 6 bases lay in between. The CDR3 length is 14 residues. The CDR3 DNA reads TGTGCCAGCAGCTTAGTGGCAGGCAATCAGCCCCAGCATTTT. Its translation: CASSLVAGNQPQHF.

The chain has TRBV19 and TRBJ1-2; no firm D call. CDR3 size: 15 residues. From germline, CDR1 is LNHDA and CDR2 SQIVND (reference sequence). The V and J ends lost 9 bases and 4 bases respectively, with 21 bases between them. CDR3 sequence: CASRLGGGEAYGYTF. The CDR3 nucleotides are TGTGCCAGCCGTTTGGGAGGAGGCGAGGCCTATGGCTACACCTTC. Complete variable domain (other parts from reference TRBV19 and TRBJ1-2): DGGITQSPKYLFRKEGQNVTLSCEQNLNHDAMYWYRQDPGQGLRLIYYSQIVNDFQKGDIAEGYSVSREKKESFPLTVTSAQKNPTAFYLCASRLGGGEAYGYTFGSGTRLTVV.

The count of this clone is one. V is TRBV11-3 and J is TRBJ1-1, with D perhaps TRBD1 (5 bases). There are 12 residues in the CDR3. V was clipped by 3 bases and J by 6 bases, with 8 bases between them. Germline CDR1 and CDR2: SGHNT and YENEEA. The CDR3 sequence: CASSLGTSEAFF. CDR3 nucleotide sequence: TGTGCCAGCAGCTTGGGGACCTCTGAAGCTTTCTTT.

A single count supports this clone. This chain links TRBV27 with TRBJ1-5, with 7 bases matching TRBD1. Germline loops: CDR1 MNHEY, CDR2 SMNVEV (reference sequence). V lost 2 bases, J lost 0 bases, and 10 bases stayed unmatched. The CDR3 has 18 residues. CDR3 sequence reads: CASSLSSGTVYSNQPQHF. The CDR3 DNA reads TGTGCCAGCAGTTTAAGTTCGGGGACAGTATATAGCAATCAGCCCCAGCATTTT.

The chain carries TRBV19 and TRBJ1-5; 7 bases agree with TRBD1. CDR3 length: 13 amino acids. Trimming cost V 9 bases and J 3 bases; bases outside gene matches: 5. Germline lookup yields CDR1 LNHDA and CDR2 SQIVND (reference sequence). Here the CDR3 reads CASGGTDNQPQHF. As DNA, the CDR3 is TGTGCCAGCGGTGGGACAGACAATCAGCCCCAGCATTTT.

This chain's CDR3 is CASSQGLSSYEQYF. Written as DNA, the CDR3 is TGTGCCAGCAGCCAGGGACTGAGCTCCTACGAGCAGTACTTC. The chain uses TRBV11-2 and TRBJ2-7, with D possibly matching TRBD2 (6 bases). The V end lost 5 bases, the J end lost 0 bases, and 11 bases lay between the germline ends. The CDR3 has 14 residues. Germline loops: CDR1 SGHAT, CDR2 FQNNGV.

This chain uses TRBV5-1 with TRBJ2-3; 8 nucleotides match TRBD2. Germline trimming cut 1 base from V and 4 bases from J; bases unmatched to any gene: 5. CDR1 and CDR2 from the germline V gene are SGHRS and YFSETQ. The CDR3 has 15 amino acids. The CDR3 here is CASSLTRAGADTQYF. DNA of the CDR3: TGCGCCAGCAGCTTGACACGAGCGGGGGCAGATACGCAGTATTTT.

This chain joins TRBV5-1 and TRBJ1-5; D not resolved. The CDR3 loop spans 14 amino acids. Germline loops: CDR1 SGHRS, CDR2 YFSETQ. Trimming removed 0 bases at V and 1 base at J, with 5 bases between. The chain's CDR3 is CASSLGFSNQPQHF. DNA of the CDR3: TGCGCCAGCAGCTTGGGATTCAGCAATCAGCCCCAGCATTTT. The full variable domain, with the rest looked up from reference TRBV5-1 and TRBJ1-5, is KAGVTQTPRYLIKTRGQQVTLSCSPISGHRSVSWYQQTPGQGLQFLFEYFSETQRNKGNFPGRFSGRQFSNSRSEMNVSTLELGDSALYLCASSLGFSNQPQHFGDGTRLSIL.